This T cell receptor (beta chain) was profiled in a study of blood T cell repertoires in COVID-19. TCRdb keeps only in-frame clones here, not all; method: immunoSEQ multiplex PCR. The table records more than 90,000 clones, around three quarters of them present only once. The origin of this receptor is a man in his 70s with acute or convalescent COVID-19. The sample taken for sequencing was peripheral blood.

CDR3 nucleotides: TGTGCCACCGGGACAGGGGGCGCATCTAAAGATGAGCAGTTCTTC. This encodes CATGTGGASKDEQFF. The rearrangement uses TRBV24-1 and TRBJ2-1; 12 bases are shared with TRBD1. The CDR3 sequence is 15 residues long. Germline trimming cut 9 bases from V and 8 bases from J; bases unmatched to any gene: 10. Germline V gene lookup returns CDR1 KGHDR and CDR2 SFDVKD.